This is a list of T cell receptor beta chains from one sample in a study of T cell responses to AZD1222 COVID-19 vaccine. Sequencing was performed with immunoSEQ multiplex PCR; in TCRdb, only in-frame clones are kept and a portion is missing. The sample contains under 150,000 clones, over 85% of which appear only once. Material: peripheral blood, obtained 28 days after the second AZD1222 dose. These receptor sequences come from an adult who received the AZD1222 COVID-19 vaccine. Each CDR3 is given with its conserved first and last residue. Each record gives: D gene, clone size, J gene, V gene, CDR3 protein, CDR3 DNA. D genes are given only for firm matches. Size values are once, few and many counts, or a class for expanded clones, and some rows have none.

TRBD2 | NA | TRBJ2-7 | TRBV7-8 | CASSPPIAGLYEQYF | TGTGCCAGCAGCCCTCCGATAGCGGGATTATACGAGCAGTACTTC
TRBD2 | NA | TRBJ2-3 | TRBV7-3 | CASSGGLAEGTDTQYF | TGTGCCAGCAGCGGAGGACTAGCGGAGGGGACAGATACGCAGTATTTT
NA | once | TRBJ2-5 | TRBV5-4 | CASSLEGVETQYF | TGTGCCAGCAGCTTGGAAGGGGTAGAGACCCAGTACTTC
TRBD2 | NA | TRBJ2-5 | TRBV3-1/TRBV3-2 | CASSHAGGETQYF | TGTGCCAGCAGCCACGCGGGGGGGGAGACCCAGTACTTC
TRBD1 | NA | TRBJ2-7 | TRBV19 | CASSIVGQDYYEQYF | TGTGCCAGTAGTATAGTGGGACAGGACTACTACGAGCAGTACTTC
NA | NA | TRBJ1-4 | TRBV27 | CASSLRVAGYSNEKLFF | TGTGCCAGCAGTTTAAGAGTCGCAGGGTATTCTAATGAAAAACTGTTTTTT
NA | NA | TRBJ2-7 | TRBV7-2 | CASSLLLNSYEQYF | TGTGCCAGCAGCTTACTCTTAAACTCCTACGAGCAGTACTTC
NA | NA | TRBJ1-5 | TRBV6-2/TRBV6-3 | CASSPLLGKPQHF | TGTGCCAGCAGCCCCCTCCTGGGAAAGCCCCAGCATTTT
TRBD1 | NA | TRBJ2-1 | TRBV18 | CASTRDRSNNEQFF | TGTGCCAGCACCCGGGACAGGTCGAACAATGAGCAGTTCTTC
NA | NA | TRBJ1-2 | TRBV4-3 | CASSPVRTATHGYTF | TGCGCCAGCAGCCCCGTCCGGACAGCTACTCATGGCTACACCTTC
NA | NA | TRBJ2-1 | TRBV12-3/TRBV12-4 | CASSLNVVGEQFF | TGTGCCAGCAGTTTAAATGTGGTAGGTGAGCAGTTCTTC
NA | NA | TRBJ2-3 | TRBV7-3 | CASSLGRTKADTQYF | TGTGCCAGCAGCTTGGGGAGAACTAAAGCAGATACGCAGTATTTT
NA | NA | TRBJ1-1 | TRBV3-1/TRBV3-2 | CASSHLSTINTEAFF | TGTGCCAGCAGCCATCTCAGCACCATCAACACTGAAGCTTTCTTT
TRBD2 | NA | TRBJ2-1 | TRBV5-4 | CASSPSGTYNEQFF | TGTGCCAGCAGTCCTAGCGGGACCTACAATGAGCAGTTCTTC
TRBD1 | NA | TRBJ1-1 | TRBV25-1 | CASSADRVKGAFF | TGTGCCAGCAGTGCGGACAGGGTTAAAGGAGCTTTCTTT
NA | NA | TRBJ2-6 | TRBV5-6 | CASSRAGSGANVLTF | TGTGCCAGCAGCCGGGCCGGCTCTGGGGCCAACGTCCTGACTTTC
TRBD2 | NA | TRBJ2-1 | TRBV27 | CASSPSGGSSYNEQFF | TGTGCCAGCAGTCCCTCGGGCGGGAGCTCCTACAATGAGCAGTTCTTC
TRBD1 | NA | TRBJ2-1 | TRBV7-2 | CASSLVTVIGGDEQFF | TGTGCCAGCAGCTTAGTGACAGTCATAGGGGGCGATGAGCAGTTCTTC
NA | NA | TRBJ1-2 | TRBV10-2 | CASTLGDPREGGYTF | TGCGCCAGCACCCTGGGGGATCCGCGTGAAGGTGGCTACACCTTC
NA | NA | TRBJ1-5 | TRBV19 | CASSYRVGQPQHF | TGTGCCAGTAGCTACAGGGTTGGTCAGCCCCAGCATTTT
TRBD1 | NA | TRBJ1-1 | TRBV28 | CASSPGGGTEAFF | TGTGCCAGCAGTCCAGGGGGGGGCACTGAAGCTTTCTTT
NA | NA | TRBJ2-5 | TRBV21-1 | CASSKPQANMGETQYF | TGTGCCAGCAGCAAACCTCAAGCTAATATGGGAGAGACCCAGTACTTC
NA | NA | TRBJ1-6 | TRBV5-1 | CASSLGTPNSPLHF | TGCGCCAGCAGCTTGGGGACACCTAATTCACCCCTCCACTTT
TRBD2 | NA | TRBJ2-1 | TRBV6-1 | CASSGRLAGGWNEQFF | TGTGCCAGCAGTGGGCGACTAGCGGGGGGGTGGAATGAGCAGTTCTTC
NA | NA | TRBJ2-2 | TRBV2 | CASNSWITGGTGELFF | TGTGCCAGCAACAGTTGGATTACAGGCGGGACCGGGGAGCTGTTTTTT
NA | NA | TRBJ2-5 | TRBV5-6 | CASSSQTVRETQYF | TGTGCCAGCAGCTCCCAGACAGTTAGAGAGACCCAGTACTTC
TRBD1 | NA | TRBJ2-4 | TRBV6-2/TRBV6-3 | CASSYGQGENIQYF | TGTGCCAGCAGTTACGGACAGGGGGAAAACATTCAGTACTTC
TRBD2 | NA | TRBJ2-3 | TRBV28 | CASSYSSGRAEDTQYF | TGTGCCAGCAGTTACTCTAGCGGGAGGGCCGAAGATACGCAGTATTTT
NA | NA | TRBJ2-3 | TRBV18 | CASSLGPVDTDTQYF | TGTGCCAGCTCACTAGGGCCCGTTGACACAGATACGCAGTATTTT
NA | NA | TRBJ2-3 | TRBV28 | CASSSHEFPDTQYF | TGTGCCAGCAGTTCCCATGAGTTTCCAGATACGCAGTATTTT
NA | once | TRBJ2-7 | TRBV6-5 | CASSYRGNEQYF | TGTGCCAGCAGTTACCGGGGGAACGAGCAGTACTTC
NA | NA | TRBJ2-7 | TRBV7-2 | CASSPGGGNHEQYF | TGTGCCAGCAGCCCAGGGGGGGGGAACCACGAGCAGTACTTC
TRBD2 | NA | TRBJ2-1 | TRBV7-2 | CASSLAPGGALSSGNEQFF | TGTGCCAGCAGCTTAGCTCCCGGGGGGGCCCTTTCGTCGGGGAATGAGCAGTTCTTC
TRBD1 | NA | TRBJ2-2 | TRBV6-5 | CASSVDRATGELFF | TGTGCCAGCAGCGTGGACAGGGCCACCGGGGAGCTGTTTTTT
NA | NA | TRBJ1-4 | TRBV4-1 | CASSQEIAGNTANEKLFF | TGCGCCAGCAGCCAAGAAATTGCAGGAAATACGGCTAATGAAAAACTGTTTTTT
NA | NA | TRBJ2-1 | TRBV11-3 | CASSLDLYEQFF | TGTGCCAGCAGCTTAGATCTATATGAGCAGTTCTTC
NA | NA | TRBJ2-3 | TRBV24-1 | CATSDLTRDTQYF | TGTGCCACCAGTGATTTAACTCGAGATACGCAGTATTTT
NA | once | TRBJ2-5 | TRBV28 | CASSLRGAKGQETQYF | TGTGCCAGCAGTTTGAGGGGCGCTAAGGGTCAAGAGACCCAGTACTTC
TRBD1 | NA | TRBJ2-1 | TRBV6-6 | CASTGTVYNEQFF | TGTGCCAGCACCGGGACAGTTTACAATGAGCAGTTCTTC
TRBD2 | NA | TRBJ2-5 | TRBV9 | CASSPSGAGETQYF | TGTGCCAGCAGCCCAAGCGGGGCGGGAGAGACCCAGTACTTC
NA | NA | TRBJ2-3 | TRBV3-1/TRBV3-2 | CASSQGATQYF | TGTGCCAGCAGCCAGGGAGCAACGCAGTATTTT
NA | NA | TRBJ1-4 | TRBV24-1 | CATSDLNRYSRTNEKLFF | TGTGCCACCAGTGATTTGAACAGGTATAGTAGGACTAATGAAAAACTGTTTTTT
TRBD1 | NA | TRBJ1-5 | TRBV10-3 | CAISSSRQGAGNQPQHF | TGTGCCATCAGCAGTTCGAGGCAGGGGGCAGGAAATCAGCCCCAGCATTTT
NA | NA | TRBJ2-1 | TRBV19 | CASSPGRPQDEQFF | TGTGCCAGTAGCCCTGGCAGGCCGCAGGATGAGCAGTTCTTC
TRBD2 | NA | TRBJ2-5 | TRBV5-1 | CASSLVKGGGQETQYF | TGCGCCAGCAGCTTGGTGAAGGGCGGGGGCCAAGAGACCCAGTACTTC
TRBD1 | NA | TRBJ1-2 | TRBV29-1 | CSVEDRGTGTRCTF | TGCAGCGTTGAAGACCGGGGGACAGGGACTCGATGCACCTTC
TRBD1 | NA | TRBJ1-2 | TRBV10-3 | CAISGTAIKGGYTF | TGTGCCATCAGCGGGACAGCAATCAAGGGTGGCTACACCTTC
NA | NA | TRBJ1-5 | TRBV6-1 | CASSERGSGNQPQHF | TGTGCCAGCAGTGAAAGGGGGTCCGGCAATCAGCCCCAGCATTTT
NA | NA | TRBJ1-1 | TRBV5-1 | CASSLELGEGREAFF | TGCGCCAGCAGCTTGGAGTTAGGGGAAGGACGTGAAGCTTTCTTT
TRBD2 | NA | TRBJ2-5 | TRBV19 | CASSWGLAGEETQYF | TGTGCCAGTAGCTGGGGACTAGCGGGAGAAGAGACCCAGTACTTC
TRBD2 | NA | TRBJ2-3 | TRBV4-3 | CASSAVYSAGRTDTQYF | TGCGCCAGCAGCGCCGTTTATTCAGCGGGACGCACAGATACGCAGTATTTT
TRBD2 | NA | TRBJ2-1 | TRBV6-4 | CASSQLAGGYNEQFF | TGTGCCAGCAGCCAGCTAGCGGGAGGCTACAATGAGCAGTTCTTC
NA | NA | TRBJ2-7 | TRBV6-2/TRBV6-3 | CASSYPSGAGSYEQYF | TGTGCCAGCAGTTACCCGAGTGGAGCGGGCTCCTACGAGCAGTACTTC
NA | NA | TRBJ1-1 | TRBV6-5 | CASRHVGGTEAFF | TGTGCCAGCAGACATGTAGGTGGAACTGAAGCTTTCTTT
TRBD1 | NA | TRBJ2-7 | TRBV28 | CASISQGVALQYF | TGTGCCAGCATTAGTCAGGGGGTAGCCCTACAGTACTTC
NA | once | TRBJ2-3 | TRBV18 | CASSPLARGPTDTQYF | TGTGCCAGCTCACCATTAGCCAGGGGCCCCACAGATACGCAGTATTTT
NA | NA | TRBJ2-7 | TRBV30 | CAWSDPPSGRRGEQYF | TGTGCCTGGAGTGACCCCCCCTCGGGCCGGAGGGGCGAGCAGTACTTC
NA | NA | TRBJ2-7 | TRBV19 | CASSIRQGGYDEQYF | TGTGCCAGTAGTATTAGACAGGGAGGGTACGACGAGCAGTACTTC
TRBD1 | NA | TRBJ2-5 | TRBV9 | CASSGDPYRTGKETQYF | TGTGCCAGCAGCGGAGACCCTTATAGGACAGGGAAAGAGACCCAGTACTTC